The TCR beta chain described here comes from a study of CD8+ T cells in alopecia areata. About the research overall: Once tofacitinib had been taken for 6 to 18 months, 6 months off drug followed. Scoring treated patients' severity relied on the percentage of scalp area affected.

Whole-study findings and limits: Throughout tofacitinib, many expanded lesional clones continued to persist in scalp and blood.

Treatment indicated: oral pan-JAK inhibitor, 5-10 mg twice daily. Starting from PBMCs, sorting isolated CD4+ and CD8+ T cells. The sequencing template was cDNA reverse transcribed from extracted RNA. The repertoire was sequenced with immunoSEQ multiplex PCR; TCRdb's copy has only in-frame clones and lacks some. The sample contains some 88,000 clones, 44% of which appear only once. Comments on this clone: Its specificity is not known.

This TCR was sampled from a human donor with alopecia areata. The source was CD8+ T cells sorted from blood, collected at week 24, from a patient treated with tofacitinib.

In DNA form, the CDR3 reads TGTGCCAGCAGCGGATGGACTAGCGGGAGTAGCGGGGAGCTGTTTTTT. It translates to CASSGWTSGSSGELFF. The J gene is TRBJ2-2, the V gene TRBV9; 13 bases fit TRBD2. CDR1 is SGDLS, CDR2 YYNGEE, per germline. This CDR3 spans 16 amino acids. The trim removed 3 bases at V and 7 bases at J, leaving 6 bases unmatched.